These T cell receptor beta chains were read from a single sample in a study of PD-L1 blockade in urothelial cancer. TCRdb's copy holds only in-frame clones and misses some; the assay was immunoSEQ multiplex PCR. The profile shows about 130,000 clones, about 81% of them singletons. The sequencing here drew on PBMCs, taken around atezolizumab (anti-PD-L1) treatment. The receptors were gathered from a man aged 45-65 years with urothelial cancer. The CDR3 runs from the conserved cysteine through the conserved F or W. The D gene is left open where the match is weak. The size entry is marked missing in some rows and otherwise reads once, few, many or a size class.

clone size	D gene	V gene	J gene	CDR3 DNA	CDR3 protein
.	.	TRBV7-6	TRBJ2-1	TGTGCCAGCAGCATAGGACACGCCCGGGAGCAGTTCTTC	CASSIGHAREQFF
.	.	TRBV6-1	TRBJ2-2	TGTGCCAGCAGGGTCCTATCTAACACCGGGGAGCTGTTTTTT	CASRVLSNTGELFF
few	TRBD1	TRBV7-8	TRBJ1-3	TGTGCCAGCAGCTCACAGGGGGCCGGTACTGGAAACACCATATATTTT	CASSSQGAGTGNTIYF
.	TRBD1	TRBV27	TRBJ2-7	TGTGCCAGCACCAGGGGACAGGGTAATTCCTACGAGCAGTACTTC	CASTRGQGNSYEQYF
.	TRBD1	TRBV9	TRBJ2-7	TGTGCCAGCACCCGAGACAGGGGGCTTGACGAGCAGTACTTC	CASTRDRGLDEQYF
.	.	TRBV5-1	TRBJ1-3	TGCGCCAGCAGCTTGGGGGGCGATGGAAACACCATATATTTT	CASSLGGDGNTIYF
.	TRBD2	TRBV30	TRBJ2-7	TGTGCCTGGACTCGGGACTACCTCTACGAGCAGTACTTC	CAWTRDYLYEQYF
.	.	TRBV6-1	TRBJ1-5	TGTGCCAGCAGTGAAGCCTTGACACTGTGGGATCAGCCCCAGCATTTT	CASSEALTLWDQPQHF
.	TRBD2	TRBV7-2	TRBJ2-7	TGTGCCAGCAGCACAGGACTAGCGGGAGACGAGCAGTACTTC	CASSTGLAGDEQYF
.	TRBD1	TRBV18	TRBJ1-1	TGTGCCAGCTCACCAGGGACAGGGGTGAACACTGAAGCTTTCTTT	CASSPGTGVNTEAFF
few	.	TRBV6-6	TRBJ2-7	TGTGCCAGCAGTTACTCCCAGGGGAGCCACGAGCAGTACTTC	CASSYSQGSHEQYF
.	.	TRBV4-1	TRBJ2-5	TGCGCCAGCAGCCAAGATCTCGCCCGACAGAGAGAGACCCAGTACTTC	CASSQDLARQRETQYF
.	.	TRBV18	TRBJ2-1	TGTGCCAGCTCGCCGGGGGGACAGGCAACCTACAATGAGCAGTTCTTC	CASSPGGQATYNEQFF
.	TRBD1	TRBV11-2	TRBJ1-4	TGTGCCAGCAGCACTTGGACAGGGGCGAATGAAAAACTGTTTTTT	CASSTWTGANEKLFF
.	TRBD1	TRBV4-1	TRBJ2-5	TGCGCCAGCAGCGCTCAGACAGGGATGAGGGAGACCCAGTACTTC	CASSAQTGMRETQYF
once	TRBD1	TRBV7-9	TRBJ1-1	TGTGCCAGCAGCCTCGGGACAGAGAACACTGAAGCTTTCTTT	CASSLGTENTEAFF
.	.	TRBV27	TRBJ1-6	TGTGCCAGCAGTCCCCTTCGGACAATCACCTATAATTCACCCCTCCACTTT	CASSPLRTITYNSPLHF
few	TRBD1	TRBV19	TRBJ1-3	TGTGCCAGTAGTCTACAGGGGACCCCATCTGGAAACACCATATATTTT	CASSLQGTPSGNTIYF
.	TRBD2	TRBV7-2	TRBJ2-5	TGTGCCAGCAGCTTAGAGGGGCTAGCGGGAGTGGGGGAGACCCAGTACTTC	CASSLEGLAGVGETQYF
.	TRBD1	TRBV19	TRBJ1-5	TGTGCCACAACGGACAGGGGAGGCAATCAGCCCCAGCATTTT	CATTDRGGNQPQHF
.	.	TRBV5-4	TRBJ2-2	TGTGCCAGCAGCACCCAACTTACTAGTTCCACCGGGGAGCTGTTTTTT	CASSTQLTSSTGELFF
.	TRBD1	TRBV28	TRBJ2-7	TGTGCCAGCACAGGGGGTCGGACCTACGAGCAGTACTTC	CASTGGRTYEQYF
.	TRBD1	TRBV9	TRBJ2-7	TGTGCCAGCTCGACAGGGGGCGAGCAGTACTTC	CASSTGGEQYF
.	TRBD1	TRBV28	TRBJ2-7	TGTGCCAGCAGTAAACCTCCGGACAGGGTCCAAGGGCAGTACTTC	CASSKPPDRVQGQYF
.	.	TRBV7-3	TRBJ2-2	TGTGCCAGCAGCTTAACCCGGGACACCGCCCGGACCGGGGAGCTGTTTTTT	CASSLTRDTARTGELFF
.	.	TRBV14	TRBJ2-7	TGTGCCAGCAGTCAGGGGTTGAGGGACGAGCAGTACTTC	CASSQGLRDEQYF
.	.	TRBV7-9	TRBJ2-3	TGTGCCAGCAACTCAAACACAGATACGCAGTATTTT	CASNSNTDTQYF
few	.	TRBV7-9	TRBJ1-3	TGTGCCAGCAGCCGGGGGGGGTCCGGAAACACCATATATTTT	CASSRGGSGNTIYF
.	TRBD2	TRBV4-1	TRBJ2-1	TGCGCCAGCAGCCAACTCACTAGCGGGAGGCGGGGTGAGCAGTTCTTC	CASSQLTSGRRGEQFF
.	TRBD1	TRBV11-1	TRBJ2-3	TGTGCCAGCAGCTCAGGACAGGGAGACACAGATACGCAGTATTTT	CASSSGQGDTDTQYF
.	TRBD1	TRBV28	TRBJ1-1	TGTGCCAGCAGACCGCAAACAGGGGGCACTGAAGCTTTCTTT	CASRPQTGGTEAFF
few	TRBD1	TRBV29-1	TRBJ2-2	TGCAGCGCAAGGACAGGGTACGACACCGGGGAGCTGTTTTTT	CSARTGYDTGELFF
.	TRBD1	TRBV9	TRBJ1-4	TGTGCCAGCAGCGTAACAGGGGCGTTTGAAAAACTGTTTTTT	CASSVTGAFEKLFF
.	.	TRBV2	TRBJ1-1	TGTGCCAGCAGTGACAGGGAACTCACTGAAGCTTTCTTT	CASSDRELTEAFF
once	.	TRBV7-2	TRBJ2-7	TGTGCCAGCAGCCCGGGATTCGAGCAGTACTTC	CASSPGFEQYF
.	.	TRBV6-5	TRBJ2-7	TGTGCCAGCAGTTACTCGCCCGGGAATAGAGACACCGAGCAGTACTTC	CASSYSPGNRDTEQYF
.	TRBD2	TRBV28	TRBJ2-3	TGTGCCAGCAGTCCTAAAACAGCGGGACTAGCGGGAGGTATGTTCGATACGCAGTATTTT	CASSPKTAGLAGGMFDTQYF
once	TRBD1	TRBV7-3	TRBJ2-1	TGTGCCAGCAGCCGGGACAGGGCCTACAATGAGCAGTTCTTC	CASSRDRAYNEQFF